What follows are 27 T cell receptor beta chains derived from one specimen sequenced in a study of shared clonotypes between healthy human individuals. Here immunoSEQ multiplex PCR was the method, and the copy in TCRdb shows in-frame clones only, minus some. The repertoire consists of 2,500,000 or so clones, with 85% to 95% occurring once and the leading ten covering 0.37%. Input material: naive CD4+ T cells from PBMCs. Subset here: CD45RA+ positively selected. The receptors were sampled from a young man in good health. Some clones in this sample may be carry-over from other donors' samples.

The rearrangement links TRBV4-2 to TRBJ2-2; D remains unclear. Germline CDR1 reads LGHNA; CDR2 reads YNFKEQ. Deletions cut 0 bases from V and 8 bases from J, with 19 bases between. The length of the CDR3 is 17 residues. The CDR3 sequence: CASSQEGPARKLGELFF. Here the CDR3 DNA reads TGTGCCAGCAGCCAAGAAGGCCCCGCTCGGAAATTGGGGGAGCTGTTTTTT.

The chain combines TRBV18 with TRBJ2-3; no definite D call. Germline CDR1 reads KGHSH; CDR2 reads LQKENI. The V end was cut by 2 bases, the J end by 3 bases, with 6 bases between. The CDR3 loop spans 13 amino acids. The CDR3 nucleotides are TGTGCCAGCTCACCATATATGACAGATACGCAGTATTTT. Translated: CASSPYMTDTQYF.

The genes are TRBV5-3 and TRBJ2-3, with D maybe TRBD1 (6 bases). TRBV5-3 is treated as an ORF (open reading frame) with a function not yet certain. CDR3 length: 16 residues. The V end was cut by 4 bases, the J end by 2 bases, with 17 bases between. This chain's CDR3 is CARSHDSGDTTDTQYF. In DNA, the CDR3 is TGTGCCAGAAGCCACGATTCAGGGGATACCACAGATACGCAGTATTTT.

This sequence joins TRBV28 and TRBJ1-5, with 7 nucleotides matching TRBD1. CDR1 is MDHEN and CDR2 is SYDVKM in the germline V gene. V shed 5 bases and J 2 bases; nucleotides not matched to a gene: 6. This CDR3 comprises 15 residues. Here the CDR3 reads CASSPGTAGNQPQHF. The CDR3 DNA follows: TGTGCCAGCAGTCCGGGGACAGCGGGCAATCAGCCCCAGCATTTT.

The V call is TRBV18, the J call TRBJ1-4; D unresolved. V lost 3 bases and J lost 0, with 11 bases in between. The CDR3 totals 16 residues. Per germline, CDR1 KGHSH and CDR2 LQKENI. DNA of the CDR3: TGTGCCAGCTCACCGTTTAGCCCCGCAACTAATGAAAAACTGTTTTTT. This encodes CASSPFSPATNEKLFF.

V usage is TRBV5-1 and J usage is TRBJ2-1; 9 bases are a match to TRBD2. The CDR3 runs to 17 residues. Per the germline V gene, CDR1 is SGHRS and CDR2 is YFSETQ. V shed 0 bases, J shed 4 bases, and the junction held 8 bases outside the gene matches. CDR3 in DNA: TGCGCCAGCAGCTTGGGGACTAGCGTAAGAACTTACAATGAGCAGTTCTTC. Protein product: CASSLGTSVRTYNEQFF.

This chain uses TRBV6-6 with TRBJ2-1; possibly TRBD2 for D (5 bases). This CDR3 has 16 residues. V lost 9 bases, J lost 2 bases, and 20 bases lay in between. Germline V gives CDR1 MNHNY, CDR2 SVGAGI (reference sequence). The CDR3 here is CASRGVVSGTYNEQFF. The DNA for the CDR3 is TGTGCCAGTCGTGGAGTGGTAAGCGGTACCTACAATGAGCAGTTCTTC.

This chain uses TRBV7-3 with TRBJ2-1; TRBD2 is a possible D gene (5 bases). The CDR3 loop spans 13 amino acids. Trimming cost V 1 base and J 9 bases, with 10 bases left between them. CDR1 is SGHTA and CDR2 is FQGTGA in the germline V gene. CDR3 nucleotides: TGTGCCAGCAGCTTAAGCGGTCGGGGTGAGCAGTTCTTC. Translated: CASSLSGRGEQFF.

The chain is built from TRBV23-1 and TRBJ1-5; D gene uncertain. TRBV23-1 is recorded as an ORF, its role being uncertain. V shed 4 bases and J shed 0 bases, with 16 bases lying between them. CDR3 length: 17 amino acids. CDR3 nucleotides: TGCGCCAGCAGTCGATGGAAGGGTCTCTTTAGCAATCAGCCCCAGCATTTT. Protein product: CASSRWKGLFSNQPQHF.

This clone was seen more than once but under ten times. The genes are TRBV19 and TRBJ1-1; no definite D call. V lost 7 bases, J lost 8 bases, and 11 bases lay in between. This CDR3 is 11 amino acids long. Germline CDR1 reads LNHDA; CDR2 reads SQIVND (reference sequence). In DNA, the CDR3 is TGTGCCAGTATGCAGCGGACGGAAGCTTTCTTT. This encodes CASMQRTEAFF. The full variable domain, rest sourced from reference TRBV19 and TRBJ1-1, is DGGITQSPKYLFRKEGQNVTLSCEQNLNHDAMYWYRQDPGQGLRLIYYSQIVNDFQKGDIAEGYSVSREKKESFPLTVTSAQKNPTAFYLCASMQRTEAFFGQGTRLTVV.

The chain couples TRBV10-3 to TRBJ2-7, with 7 positions matching TRBD2. Losses at the gene ends were 2 bases for V and 2 bases for J; bases not matched to a gene: 6. Germline V gene sequence: CDR1 ENHRY, CDR2 SYGVKD. This CDR3 region has 15 residues. The CDR3 protein is CAISETLAAPYEQYF. CDR3 nucleotide sequence: TGTGCCATCAGTGAGACGCTAGCGGCGCCCTACGAGCAGTACTTC.

This chain uses TRBV5-1 with TRBJ1-2; 8 bases are shared with TRBD1. The trim removed 2 bases at V and 7 bases at J, leaving 4 bases unmatched. There are 13 residues in the CDR3. CDR1 and CDR2 from the germline V gene are SGHRS and YFSETQ. In nucleotides, the CDR3 is TGCGCCAGCAGCTTTTATGGGACAGGTGGCTACACCTTC. Residues: CASSFYGTGGYTF.

The chain has TRBV6-1 and TRBJ1-1; D call uncertain. The V end was cut by 10 bases, the J end by 11 bases, with 23 bases between. Per germline, CDR1 MNHNS and CDR2 SASEGT. CDR3 length: 13 amino acids. The chain's CDR3 is CATAGLGGIKAFF. CDR3 DNA: TGTGCCACCGCGGGGTTGGGTGGAATTAAGGCTTTCTTT.

The genes are TRBV6-6 and TRBJ2-1; the match to TRBD1 covers 7 bases. Germline CDR1 and CDR2: MNHNY and SVGAGI (reference sequence). The CDR3 is 13 amino acids. J gave up 7 bases and V 4 bases, and 4 bases lay outside the gene matches. The CDR3 region is CASSFDRANEQFF. In nucleotides, the CDR3 is TGTGCCAGCAGTTTCGACAGGGCAAATGAGCAGTTCTTC.

For this clone: Other DNA sequences in this specimen translate into the identical CDR3. The V call is TRBV9, the J call TRBJ1-1, with D unclear. Germline CDR1 and CDR2: SGDLS and YYNGEE. The CDR3 length is 13 residues. V dropped 2 bases and J dropped 2 bases, with 7 bases sitting between them. This CDR3 is CASSVSANTEAFF. CDR3 DNA sequence: TGTGCCAGCAGCGTCTCAGCTAACACTGAAGCTTTCTTT.

This chain links TRBV5-1 with TRBJ2-3; 10 nucleotides line up with TRBD2. With V trimmed by 5 bases and J by 4 bases, 10 bases remained unmatched. This CDR3 has 16 residues. CDR1 SGHRS and CDR2 YFSETQ come from the germline V gene. As DNA, the CDR3 is TGCGCCAGCAGGGAGGGGCTAGCGGGAGTCTCAGATACGCAGTATTTT. Translation: CASREGLAGVSDTQYF.

J is TRBJ2-1 and V is TRBV5-4, with 8 bases aligning to TRBD2. The V and J ends lost 6 bases and 8 bases, in that order; junction bases with no gene match: 16. The CDR3 spans 16 residues. Germline assignment: CDR1 SGHNT and CDR2 YYREEE (reference sequence). CDR3 region: CASNSAGRARIHEQFF. CDR3 coding DNA: TGTGCCAGCAATTCTGCCGGGAGGGCCCGTATCCATGAGCAGTTCTTC.

The genes are TRBV15 and TRBJ2-1; 8 bases line up with TRBD1. CDR1 is LNHNV, CDR2 YYDKDF, per germline (reference sequence). CDR3 length equals 14 residues. V lost 5 bases to trimming and J lost 8 bases; unmatched junction nucleotides: 8. For the CDR3, the DNA is TGTGCCACCAGCTTCGGACAGGGATCCTATGAGCAGTTCTTC. Its protein is CATSFGQGSYEQFF.

The chain combines TRBV5-4 with TRBJ1-2; D possibly corresponds to TRBD1 (5 bases). Trimming left V 1 base short and J 8 bases short, with 15 bases between. Germline V gene sequence: CDR1 SGHNT, CDR2 YYREEE (reference sequence). The CDR3 has 14 amino acids. The DNA for the CDR3 is TGTGCCAGCAGCTTGAAGACAGCCAGTACCGGCTACACCTTC. Its translation is CASSLKTASTGYTF.

This chain uses TRBV27 with TRBJ2-5; D is unclear. Germline V gene data show CDR1 as MNHEY and CDR2 as SMNVEV (reference sequence). Deletions cut 6 bases from V and 5 bases from J, with 16 bases between. This CDR3 is built from 14 residues. CDR3 sequence: CASRIVGIGETQYF. The CDR3 nucleotides read TGTGCCAGCAGGATCGTAGGGATAGGTGAGACCCAGTACTTC.

This chain connects TRBV18 to TRBJ1-5; D might be TRBD1 (6 bases). The V end lost 4 bases, the J end lost 2 bases, and 15 bases lay between the germline ends. The CDR3 totals 16 residues. The germline V gene encodes CDR1 KGHSH and CDR2 LQKENI. The DNA of the CDR3 is TGTGCCAGCTCACAACAGGGAACGGGAGGCAATCAGCCCCAGCATTTT. This gives the protein CASSQQGTGGNQPQHF.

A remark on this clone: In the same sample, other DNA sequences code for this CDR3. The genes are TRBV7-2 and TRBJ2-1, with 7 positions matching TRBD2. CDR1 is SGHTA, CDR2 FQGNSA, per germline. The CDR3 is 13 amino acids. V was pared by 5 bases and J by 4 bases, with 2 bases of the junction left unmatched. The CDR3, as DNA: TGTGCCAGCAGCGAGGGACTATACAATGAGCAGTTCTTC. Protein sequence: CASSEGLYNEQFF.

The V and J genes are TRBV5-5 and TRBJ2-7; 7 bases match TRBD2. Germline trimming cut 4 bases from V and 2 bases from J; bases unmatched to any gene: 9. CDR1 and CDR2 (germline): SGHKS, YYEKEE (reference sequence). The CDR3 covers 15 residues. The CDR3 coding sequence is TGTGCCAGCAGCCGAACGGCTAGCGGTCCCTACGAGCAGTACTTC. Its translation is CASSRTASGPYEQYF.

V and J are TRBV7-8 and TRBJ1-1; D is ambiguous. Germline loops: CDR1 SGHVS, CDR2 FQNEAQ. V lost 3 bases and J lost 2, with 7 bases in between. The CDR3 extends over 13 amino acids. CDR3 in DNA: TGTGCCAGCAGCTTTACAGTTAACACTGAAGCTTTCTTT. Protein sequence: CASSFTVNTEAFF.

The chain has TRBV7-2 and TRBJ2-7; TRBD2 matches 7 bases. V shed 2 bases, J shed 5 bases, and the junction held 21 bases outside the gene matches. Germline values: CDR1 SGHTA, CDR2 FQGNSA. The CDR3 has 19 amino acids. Here the CDR3 reads CASSLLPVSPSGPTHEQYF. The DNA of the CDR3 is TGTGCCAGCAGCTTACTCCCTGTATCCCCTAGCGGCCCTACCCACGAGCAGTACTTC.

This clone was picked up one time. This chain connects TRBV7-2 to TRBJ1-1, with unresolved D. In germline, CDR1 is SGHTA, CDR2 FQGNSA. The length of the CDR3 is 15 residues. V shed 1 base and J shed 1 base, with 10 bases lying between them. CDR3: CASSLGLAGNTEAFF. The CDR3 coding sequence is TGTGCCAGCAGCTTAGGACTGGCAGGGAACACTGAAGCTTTCTTT.

The chain couples TRBV18 to TRBJ2-7; D assignment may be TRBD1 or TRBD2 (6 bases each). The germline V gene encodes CDR1 KGHSH and CDR2 LQKENI. Trimming removed 4 bases from V and 2 bases from J, with 9 bases in between. This CDR3 is built from 13 residues. The DNA for the CDR3 is TGTGCCAGCTCACACGGGGGCGCCTACGAGCAGTACTTC. It translates to CASSHGGAYEQYF.